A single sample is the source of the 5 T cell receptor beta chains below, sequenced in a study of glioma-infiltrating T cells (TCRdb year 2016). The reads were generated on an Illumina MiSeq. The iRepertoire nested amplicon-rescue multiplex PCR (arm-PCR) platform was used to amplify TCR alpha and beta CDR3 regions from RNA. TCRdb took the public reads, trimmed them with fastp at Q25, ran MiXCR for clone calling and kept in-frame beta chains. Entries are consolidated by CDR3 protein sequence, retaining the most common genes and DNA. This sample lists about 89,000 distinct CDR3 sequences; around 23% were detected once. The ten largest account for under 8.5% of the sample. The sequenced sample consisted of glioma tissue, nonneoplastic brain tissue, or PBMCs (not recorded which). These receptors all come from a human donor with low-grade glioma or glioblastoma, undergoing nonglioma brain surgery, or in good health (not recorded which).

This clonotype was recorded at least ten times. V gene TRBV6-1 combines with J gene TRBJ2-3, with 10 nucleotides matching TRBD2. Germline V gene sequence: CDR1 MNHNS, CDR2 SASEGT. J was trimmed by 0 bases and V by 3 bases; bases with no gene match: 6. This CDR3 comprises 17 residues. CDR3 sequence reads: CASSELGLATSTDTQYF. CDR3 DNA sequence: TGTGCCAGCAGTGAGCTGGGACTAGCGACTAGCACAGATACGCAGTATTTT.

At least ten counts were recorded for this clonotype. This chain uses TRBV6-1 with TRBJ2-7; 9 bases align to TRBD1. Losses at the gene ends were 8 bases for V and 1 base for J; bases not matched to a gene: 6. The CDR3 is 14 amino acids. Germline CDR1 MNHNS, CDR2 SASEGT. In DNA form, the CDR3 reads TGTGCCAGCCTCGGGACAGGGAATTCCTACGAGCAGTACTTC. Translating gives CASLGTGNSYEQYF.

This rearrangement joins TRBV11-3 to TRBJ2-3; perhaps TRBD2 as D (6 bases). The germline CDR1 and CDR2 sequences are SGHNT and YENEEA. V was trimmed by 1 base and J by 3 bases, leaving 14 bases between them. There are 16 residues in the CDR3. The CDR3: CASSLVGGDGTDTQYF. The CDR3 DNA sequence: TGTGCCAGCAGCTTAGTTGGAGGGGACGGGACAGATACGCAGTATTTT.

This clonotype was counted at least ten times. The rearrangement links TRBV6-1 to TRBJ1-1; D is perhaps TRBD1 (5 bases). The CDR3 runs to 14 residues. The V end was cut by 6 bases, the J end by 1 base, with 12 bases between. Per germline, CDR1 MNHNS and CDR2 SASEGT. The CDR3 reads CASRRGTWNTEAFF. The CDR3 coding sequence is TGTGCCAGCAGGAGGGGAACATGGAACACTGAAGCTTTCTTT.

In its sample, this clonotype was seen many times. The CDR3, as DNA: TGTGCCAGCAGTGATAGAGGACAAGTCAATCAGCCCCAGCATTTT. Amino acid sequence: CASSDRGQVNQPQHF. The rearrangement joins TRBV2 to TRBJ1-5; D may be TRBD1 (5 bases). V was trimmed by 3 bases and J by 3 bases, leaving 12 bases between them. This CDR3 region has 15 residues. Germline CDR1 and CDR2: SNHLY and FYNNEI.